This T cell receptor beta chain was obtained from a study of blood T cell repertoires in COVID-19 (TCRdb year 2020). With regard to the full study: Samples from collaborators originated in the United States, Italy and Spain and spanned both the acute and convalescent phases of COVID-19. The prospective study material was composed of cDNA or gDNA derived from T cells, B-cell-depleted T cells, or PBMCs. The repertoires were released in a freely available public database meant as a resource for research on the immune response to SARS-CoV-2. HLA class I and class II types, where available, came from metadata supplied by the sample provider rather than from assay-based typing. The dataset comprised deeply sampled blood TCRbeta repertoires from subjects exposed to, actively infected with, or recovered from COVID-19. Sample metadata almost always included a de-identified subject ID, COVID-19 status, age in years and sex. The samples were drawn from the first 160 participants of the ongoing ImmuneRACE study and from under 1,500 subjects provided by 6 global collaborators. What the research found in general, with its limitations: The amount of clinical and demographic metadata varied by source and participant and was provided uncurated.

TCRbeta CDR3 regions were amplified from genomic DNA using the immunoSEQ Assay, a bias-controlled multiplex PCR. The study's own analysis went as follows. The number of nucleated cells in each sample was estimated by amplification of reference gene primers within the assay. To quantify the absolute abundance of each unique TCRbeta CDR3 rearrangement, sequence reads were collapsed and filtered. Productive Simpson clonality was computed per sample as the square root of Simpson's diversity index over productive rearrangements. TCRdb limited this immuneACCESS table to in-frame rearrangements with V and J called. A share of clones is missing; checked studies link under half to unresolved V genes, and the rest is unexplained. The V and J calls and clone size are taken from that table; D and trimming were inferred from the DNA. Counted in this sample were about 410,000 clones; 89% of them appeared once. The ten largest clones add up to about 1.4% of the sample.

This clone has just one count. The specificity of this receptor is unknown. Base qualities are not provided; no much larger clone lies one nucleotide away. In the germline V gene, CDR1 corresponds to LGHNA and CDR2 to YSLEER. CDR3 length: 13 amino acids, cysteine to phenylalanine. The kept DNA is CDR3 alone, 39 bases in frame from the first base. Deletion took 5 bases off V and 1 base off J, with a span of 8 bases between the germline ends. One collaborating source in Seattle enrolled patients while the patients were actively infected and followed the patients over time throughout the course of disease. The collaborating institutions used their own protocols to collect whole blood in K2EDTA tubes. Collaborator samples were shipped for TCRbeta analysis as frozen whole blood, isolated PBMCs, or DNA extracted from either sample type.

This receptor chain uses TRBV4-3 and TRBJ1-1; TRBD1 is a weak D gene call, 5 bases matching. The source material was peripheral blood. The TCR sequence derives from a woman in her forties with COVID-19, enrolled during active disease. The DNA sequence follows: TGCGCCAGCAGCGTAGGGGCGAACACTGAAGCTTTCTTT. Protein translation: CASSVGANTEAFF.